Following are 26 T cell receptor beta chains from one sample sequenced in a study of CD8 T cells in Susac syndrome. RNA totalling roughly 0.5 to 1 ug underwent reverse transcription with random hexamers. TCRdb itself ran the immunoSEQ multiplex PCR reads through MiXCR, one entry per CDR3 protein. The sample carries under 200,000 distinct CDR3 sequences, roughly 94% recorded once. Sequenced input: CD4+ T cells from PBMCs. These TCRs come from a human donor in good health.

This rearrangement joins TRBV4-1 to TRBJ2-4, with D possibly called TRBD1 or TRBD2 (5 bases each). This CDR3 contains 17 residues. Trimming cost V 0 bases and J 0 bases, with 12 bases left between them. Germline values: CDR1 MGHRA, CDR2 YSYEKL. CDR3 residues: CASSQDGTRLAKNIQYF. DNA of the CDR3: TGCGCCAGCAGCCAAGACGGGACGCGGCTAGCCAAAAACATTCAGTACTTC.

This chain uses TRBV20-1 with TRBJ1-2; D is perhaps TRBD1 (5 bases). In germline, CDR1 is DFQATT, CDR2 SNEGSKA (reference sequence). Trimming left V 6 bases short and J 1 base short, with 21 bases between. The CDR3 loop spans 16 amino acids. The CDR3 bases are TGCAGTGCAAGCGGGACGGGCCGCGGAGATAACTATGGCTACACCTTC. Encoded protein: CSASGTGRGDNYGYTF.

The chain carries TRBV27 and TRBJ1-2; tentatively, D is TRBD1 (6 bases). Trimming removed 2 bases at V and 8 bases at J, with 12 bases between. The CDR3 totals 13 residues. The germline gives CDR1 MNHEY, CDR2 SMNVEV (reference sequence). CDR3 residues: CASSLLSGAGYTF. The CDR3 DNA reads TGTGCCAGCAGTTTACTATCGGGGGCGGGCTACACCTTC.

V usage is TRBV11-2 and J usage is TRBJ2-7; TRBD1 might be the D (6 bases). The CDR3 has 17 amino acids. Between the trimmed V and J ends, which lost 4 bases and 3 bases, there was a span of 22 bases. Germline V CDR1 and CDR2: SGHAT, FQNNGV. This CDR3 reads CASSSTLIGEGGYEQYF. DNA for the CDR3: TGTGCCAGCAGCTCTACCCTGATTGGGGAAGGGGGCTACGAGCAGTACTTC.

The chain combines TRBV4-1 with TRBJ2-6; the D gene is possibly TRBD2 (6 bases). The CDR3 is 16 residues long. Germline assignment: CDR1 MGHRA and CDR2 YSYEKL. Trimming stripped 2 bases from V and 4 bases from J, with 12 bases between. CDR3 nucleotides: TGCGCCAGCAGCCAATTGAGGACTAACGGGGCCAACGTCCTGACTTTC. This translates into CASSQLRTNGANVLTF.

The V call is TRBV20-1, the J call TRBJ1-5; D is possibly TRBD1 (5 bases). Per the germline V gene, CDR1 is DFQATT and CDR2 is SNEGSKA (reference sequence). The V and J ends lost 6 bases and 2 bases respectively, with 14 bases between them. The CDR3 covers 14 residues. The CDR3 spells CSAALGVGNQPQHF. The DNA of the CDR3 is TGCAGTGCCGCGCTAGGGGTGGGCAATCAGCCCCAGCATTTT.

V gene TRBV7-8 combines with J gene TRBJ2-3, with D unclear. Germline V gene sequence: CDR1 SGHVS, CDR2 FQNEAQ. Trimming shortened V by 0 bases and J by 2 bases, and 6 bases separated the two germline ends. The CDR3 totals 14 residues. The CDR3, as DNA: TGTGCCAGCAGCTTAGCTTCCTCCACAGATACGCAGTATTTT. Its translation: CASSLASSTDTQYF.

The rearrangement joins TRBV29-1 to TRBJ1-1; TRBD1 is a possible D gene (5 bases). The CDR3 is made up of 13 amino acids. With 5 bases removed from V and 6 bases from J, the gap between germline ends came to 16 bases. Germline V gene sequence: CDR1 SQVTM, CDR2 ANQGSEA. This CDR3 reads CSVRVLGASEAFF. The CDR3 DNA follows: TGCAGCGTTCGAGTACTCGGGGCTTCTGAAGCTTTCTTT.

The chain has TRBV3-1 and TRBJ1-2; TRBD1 matches 8 bases. The CDR3 runs to 13 residues. The germline CDR1 and CDR2 sequences are LGHDT and YNNKEL (reference sequence). J lost 6 bases, V lost 3 bases, and 3 bases had no gene match. Here the CDR3 DNA reads TGTGCCAGCAGCCACCTGACAGGGGATGGCTACACCTTC. Amino acids: CASSHLTGDGYTF.

The chain is built from TRBV29-1 and TRBJ1-2, with a weak D call TRBD1 (5 bases). The CDR3 totals 11 residues. Trimming took off 7 bases at V and 5 bases at J, with 11 bases between the two ends. CDR1 and CDR2 (germline): SQVTM, ANQGSEA. The CDR3 DNA reads as TGCAGCGCCGGGACTGAGTATGGCTACACCTTC. It encodes CSAGTEYGYTF.

This clonotype appeared a single time. The V gene is TRBV12-3 or TRBV12-4, the J gene TRBJ2-7; 7 bases are shared with TRBD1. V dropped 5 bases and J dropped 5; count of bases not matched to a gene: 12. The CDR3 length is 15 residues. The CDR3, as DNA: TGTGCCAGCAGTCTTCGACAGGGCTATAACGACGAGCAGTACTTC. It is translated as CASSLRQGYNDEQYF.

V gene TRBV12-3 or TRBV12-4 combines with J gene TRBJ2-5, with D uncertain. This CDR3 spans 13 amino acids. With 10 bases removed from V and 1 base from J, the gap between germline ends came to 13 bases. CDR3 nucleotides: TGTGCCACCACCGACGGGTTCCAAGAGACCCAGTACTTC. This sequence encodes CATTDGFQETQYF.

The V call is TRBV29-1, the J call TRBJ1-1; 8 positions match TRBD1. This CDR3 comprises 13 residues. Per the germline V gene, CDR1 is SQVTM and CDR2 is ANQGSEA. Trimming cost V 2 bases and J 3 bases; bases outside gene matches: 2. The CDR3 loop is CSVEYRGDTEAFF. The CDR3 DNA sequence: TGCAGCGTTGAATACAGGGGGGACACTGAAGCTTTCTTT.

J is TRBJ1-1 and V is TRBV29-1, with D uncertain. The germline CDR1 and CDR2 sequences are SQVTM and ANQGSEA. The CDR3 totals 14 residues. Trimming stripped 7 bases from V and 0 bases from J, with 15 bases between. The CDR3 sequence is CSGQRTLLNTEAFF. The CDR3 DNA reads as TGCAGCGGCCAACGGACCCTTTTGAACACTGAAGCTTTCTTT.

This clonotype has just one count. This rearrangement joins TRBV29-1 to TRBJ1-1; D is ambiguous. The CDR3 extends over 12 amino acids. Trimming pared 7 bases from V and 2 bases from J, leaving 11 bases between. Germline-derived CDR1 and CDR2 are SQVTM and ANQGSEA. CDR3 DNA sequence: TGCAGCGCCCGCCTAGGAAACACTGAAGCTTTCTTT. Protein: CSARLGNTEAFF.

The genes are TRBV29-1 and TRBJ2-3; D remains unclear. Trimming left V 2 bases short and J 4 bases short, with 13 bases between. CDR1 and CDR2 (germline): SQVTM, ANQGSEA. CDR3 length: 14 amino acids. The CDR3 DNA reads as TGCAGCGTTGAAAAAAGCGTAGGCGCAGATACGCAGTATTTT. Amino acid sequence: CSVEKSVGADTQYF.

This chain links TRBV7-9 with TRBJ2-1; no definite D call. V shed 2 bases and J shed 7 bases, with 15 bases lying between them. Germline CDR1 reads SEHNR; CDR2 reads FQNEAQ (reference sequence). The CDR3 consists of 15 residues. The DNA for the CDR3 is TGTGCCAGCAGCTTATTGACCCCTCTGCGTAATGAGCAGTTCTTC. It yields the protein CASSLLTPLRNEQFF. The whole variable domain, remainder taken from reference TRBV7-9 and TRBJ2-1, is DTGVSQNPRHKITKRGQNVTFRCDPISEHNRLYWYRQTLGQGPEFLTYFQNEAQLEKSRLLSDRFSAERPKGSFSTLEIQRTEQGDSAMYLCASSLLTPLRNEQFFGPGTRLTVL.

The chain is built from TRBV3-1 and TRBJ2-7; 7 nucleotides align to TRBD2. V dropped 4 bases and J dropped 2; count of bases not matched to a gene: 2. Germline-derived CDR1 and CDR2 are LGHDT and YNNKEL (reference sequence). The CDR3 is 13 amino acids. CDR3 amino acids: CASSPSGAYEQYV. The DNA for the CDR3 is TGTGCCAGCAGCCCTAGCGGTGCCTACGAGCAGTACGTC.

The gene calls are TRBV19 and TRBJ2-7; the match to TRBD2 covers 9 bases. Germline lookup yields CDR1 LNHDA and CDR2 SQIVND (reference sequence). The CDR3 runs 15 residues. After removal of 5 bases from V and 0 bases from J, the junction contained 5 bases not matched to a gene. CDR3 residues: CASSSSGGSSYEQYF. In nucleotides, the CDR3 is TGTGCCAGTAGTTCAAGCGGGGGGAGCTCCTACGAGCAGTACTTC.

V usage is TRBV3-1 and J usage is TRBJ2-2; D is possibly TRBD2 (6 bases). V lost 4 bases and J 3 bases, leaving 9 bases between the germline ends. Germline-derived CDR1 and CDR2 are LGHDT and YNNKEL (reference sequence). The CDR3 has 14 amino acids. Here the CDR3 DNA reads TGTGCCAGCAGCCTCGGGACTGACACCGGGGAGCTGTTTTTT. Translating gives CASSLGTDTGELFF.

The chain combines TRBV7-9 with TRBJ2-1; a weak D match, TRBD1 (5 bases). Germline CDR1 and CDR2: SEHNR and FQNEAQ (reference sequence). Trimming left V 10 bases short and J 3 bases short, with 16 bases between. The CDR3 has 14 residues. The CDR3 protein is CAIPLQGGYNEQFF. The CDR3, as DNA: TGTGCCATCCCACTGCAGGGCGGCTACAATGAGCAGTTCTTC. Full variable domain (rest looked up from reference TRBV7-9 and TRBJ2-1): DTGVSQNPRHKITKRGQNVTFRCDPISEHNRLYWYRQTLGQGPEFLTYFQNEAQLEKSRLLSDRFSAERPKGSFSTLEIQRTEQGDSAMYLCAIPLQGGYNEQFFGPGTRLTVL.

As regards this clonotype: A clone one base away is much larger, so this may be a read error. J is TRBJ2-3 and V is TRBV12-3 or TRBV12-4; D gene unclear. V was pared by 3 bases and J by 6 bases, with 4 bases between. This CDR3 contains 11 residues. CDR3 loop: CASSFRDTQYF. CDR3 in DNA: TGTGCCAGCAGTTTCAGGGATACGCAGTATTTT.

The V and J genes are TRBV3-1 and TRBJ2-7; no firm D call. The CDR3 runs to 11 residues. Trimming shortened V by 0 bases and J by 6 bases, and 3 bases separated the two germline ends. Per the germline V gene, CDR1 is LGHDT and CDR2 is YNNKEL (reference sequence). As DNA, the CDR3 is TGTGCCAGCAGCCAAGAGGGCGAGCAGTACTTC. This gives the protein CASSQEGEQYF.

The chain recombines TRBV29-1 with TRBJ1-1; TRBD1 might be the D (5 bases). The V end lost 4 bases, the J end lost 6 bases, and 12 bases lay between the germline ends. This CDR3 comprises 12 residues. Germline CDR1 is SQVTM and CDR2 is ANQGSEA. CDR3 sequence reads: CSVAGGAAEAFF. Written as DNA, the CDR3 is TGCAGCGTTGCGGGCGGGGCCGCTGAAGCTTTCTTT.

The chain uses TRBV25-1 and TRBJ2-1; D might be TRBD2 (5 bases). The length of the CDR3 is 13 residues. CDR1 is MGHDK, CDR2 SYGVNS, per germline. The V end lost 6 bases, the J end lost 6 bases, and 12 bases lay between the germline ends. Here the CDR3 reads CASRGSETNEQFF. CDR3 coding DNA: TGTGCCAGCAGAGGTAGCGAGACCAATGAGCAGTTCTTC.

The chain joins TRBV24-1 to TRBJ2-5; TRBD2 matches 10 bases. This CDR3 contains 15 residues. In germline, CDR1 is KGHDR, CDR2 SFDVKD. Trimming at V came to 3 bases and at J to 4 bases, leaving 4 bases not matched to a gene. The chain's CDR3 is CATSDSGGVGETQYF. Here the CDR3 DNA reads TGTGCCACCAGTGATAGCGGGGGGGTGGGAGAGACCCAGTACTTC.